This T cell receptor beta chain derives from a study of shared clonotypes between healthy human individuals. Overall study: CD4 naive and CD4 memory each took three plates per donor, while CD8 naive took two and CD8 memory one.

Clones were sequenced by immunoSEQ multiplex PCR, and TCRdb holds only the in-frame ones, with some missing. The sample yields 2.3 million or so clones, 93% seen once. Negatively enriched CD4+ T cells were divided by CD45RA into naive and memory. Comments on this clone: Its target is unknown. The junction does not match germline at one end; this may be a read error.

In germline, CDR1 is SNHLY, CDR2 FYNNEI. CDR3 length equals 13 residues. Study outcomes and limitations: Since donors were few, the genetic and exposure-history diversity represented was limited.

The receptor comes from a man younger than 30 in good health. Some clones in this sample may be carry-over from other donors' samples. Sequenced material: naive CD4+ T cells from PBMCs. Subset: CD45RA+ positively selected. V and J are TRBV2 and TRBJ1-2; D possibly corresponds to TRBD1 (5 bases). This CDR3 reads CASREGTAYGYTF. The CDR3 nucleotides read TGTGCCAGCAGGGAAGGGACGGCTTATGGCTACACCTTC.